Reported below is one T cell receptor beta chain. Its antigen is not known. The record originates from a study of cytomegalovirus exposure and HLA in healthy donors. Study findings and constraints: As a later analysis revealed, the rate of TCR association differed by HLA locus, with DRB1 most and HLA-C fewest. In a later analysis, several top co-occurrence clusters appeared linked to parvovirus B19, influenza, CMV and Epstein-Barr virus. According to a later analysis, most TCR beta chains associated with CMV appeared HLA-restricted.

There are 15 residues in the CDR3. V gave up 1 base and J gave up 0 bases, with 8 bases separating them. The germline CDR1 and CDR2 sequences are MNHEY and SMNVEV (reference sequence). PCR primers comprised 60 Vbeta and 13 Jbeta primers. Clones were sequenced by immunoSEQ multiplex PCR, and TCRdb holds only the in-frame ones, with some missing. Here the sample spans some 110,000 clones, around 69% being singletons. This sequence was found in a woman in her thirties or forties in good health and CMV-seropositive. V is TRBV27 and J is TRBJ2-3; no firm D call. Sequenced input: PBMCs. CDR3 bases: TGTGCCAGCAGTTTATACCCAACTAGCACAGATACGCAGTATTTT. Protein: CASSLYPTSTDTQYF.